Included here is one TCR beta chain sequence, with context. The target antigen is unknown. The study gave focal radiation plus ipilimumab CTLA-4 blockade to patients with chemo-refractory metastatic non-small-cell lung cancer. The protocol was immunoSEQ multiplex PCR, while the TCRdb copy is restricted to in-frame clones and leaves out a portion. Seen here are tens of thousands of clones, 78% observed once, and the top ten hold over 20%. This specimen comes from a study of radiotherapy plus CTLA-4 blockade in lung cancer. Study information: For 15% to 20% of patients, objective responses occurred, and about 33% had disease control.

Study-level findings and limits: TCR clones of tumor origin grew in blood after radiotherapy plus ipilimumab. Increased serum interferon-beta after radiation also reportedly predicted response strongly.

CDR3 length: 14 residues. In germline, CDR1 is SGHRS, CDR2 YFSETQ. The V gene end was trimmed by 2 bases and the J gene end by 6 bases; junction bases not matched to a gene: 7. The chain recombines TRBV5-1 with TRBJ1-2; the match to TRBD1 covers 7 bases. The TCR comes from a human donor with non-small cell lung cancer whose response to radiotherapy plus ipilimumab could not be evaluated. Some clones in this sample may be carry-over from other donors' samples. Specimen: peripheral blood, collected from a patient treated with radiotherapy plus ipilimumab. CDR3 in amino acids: CASSFGTGAHGYTF. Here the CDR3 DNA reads TGCGCCAGCAGCTTCGGAACAGGGGCGCATGGCTACACCTTC.